This T cell receptor (beta chain) was sequenced during a study of T cell clones after liver transplantation. Study overall: In this trial, immunosuppression withdrawal was attempted within 2 years of liver transplant.

Repertoires were generated with immunoSEQ multiplex PCR, while TCRdb's copy carries only in-frame clones and drops some. The data contain under 150,000 clones, approximately 90% of them singletons. Sequencing used CD4+ T cells from blood, obtained 12 months after liver transplant. The sequence came from a human patient who received a liver transplant. Some T cells may possibly be graft donor cells.

CDR3 sequence (DNA): TGTGCCAGCACTAGACAGGGAAACACTGAAGCTTTCTTT. Amino acids: CASTRQGNTEAFF. The chain is built from TRBV2 and TRBJ1-1; 7 nucleotides match TRBD1. Per the germline V gene, CDR1 is SNHLY and CDR2 is FYNNEI. J lost 2 bases, V lost 7 bases, and 4 bases had no gene match. The CDR3 totals 13 residues. Complete variable domain (other parts from reference TRBV2 and TRBJ1-1): EPEVTQTPSHQVTQMGQEVILRCVPISNHLYFYWYRQILGQKVEFLVSFYNNEISEKSEIFDDQFSVERPDGSNFTLKIRSTKLEDSAMYFCASTRQGNTEAFFGQGTRLTVV.